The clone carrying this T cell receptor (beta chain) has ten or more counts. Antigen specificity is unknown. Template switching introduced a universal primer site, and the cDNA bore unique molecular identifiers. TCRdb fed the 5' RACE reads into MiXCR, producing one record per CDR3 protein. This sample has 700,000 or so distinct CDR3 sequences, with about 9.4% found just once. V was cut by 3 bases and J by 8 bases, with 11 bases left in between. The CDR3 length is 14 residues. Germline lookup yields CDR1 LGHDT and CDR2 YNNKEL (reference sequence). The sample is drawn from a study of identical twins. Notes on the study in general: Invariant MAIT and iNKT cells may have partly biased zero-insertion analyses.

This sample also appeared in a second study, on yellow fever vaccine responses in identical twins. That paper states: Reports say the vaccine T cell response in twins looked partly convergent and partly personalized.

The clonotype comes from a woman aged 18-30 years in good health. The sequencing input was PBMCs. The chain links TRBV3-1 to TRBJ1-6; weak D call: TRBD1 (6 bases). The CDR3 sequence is CASSQQGRDSPLHF. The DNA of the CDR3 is TGTGCCAGCAGCCAGCAGGGGAGGGATTCACCCCTCCACTTT.